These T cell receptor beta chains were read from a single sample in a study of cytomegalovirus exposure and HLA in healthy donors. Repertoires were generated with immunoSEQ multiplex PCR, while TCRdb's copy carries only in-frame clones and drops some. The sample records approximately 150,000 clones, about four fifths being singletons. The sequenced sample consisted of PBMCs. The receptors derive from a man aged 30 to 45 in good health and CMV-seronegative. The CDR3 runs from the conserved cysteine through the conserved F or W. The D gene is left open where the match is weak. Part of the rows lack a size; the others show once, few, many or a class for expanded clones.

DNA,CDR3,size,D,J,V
TGTGCCAGCTCACAACAGGGGAATCAGCCCCAGCATTTT,CASSQQGNQPQHF,NA,TRBD1,TRBJ1-5,TRBV18
TGTGCCAGCAGCTTTGGGCCAATTGAAAAACTGTTTTTT,CASSFGPIEKLFF,NA,NA,TRBJ1-4,TRBV7-2
TGTGCCATCAAGGAGGGGATAGGGACAGATACGCAGTATTTT,CAIKEGIGTDTQYF,NA,NA,TRBJ2-3,TRBV10-3
TGTGCCAGCAGCAAACTAGCGGGAGGGCCATGGGGAGTGGAGACCCAGTACTTC,CASSKLAGGPWGVETQYF,once,TRBD2,TRBJ2-5,TRBV27
TGTGCTAGTGGTTTGGTATGGGGGGTTCTCCTTAATCAGCCCCAGCATTTT,CASGLVWGVLLNQPQHF,once,NA,TRBJ1-5,TRBV12-5
TGTGCCAGCAGCGCCAGACAGGGAGTGGGGTATGGCTACACCTTC,CASSARQGVGYGYTF,NA,TRBD1,TRBJ1-2,TRBV7-9
TGTGCCAGTTCACAGGGGGCGTTGGAGCAGTTCTTC,CASSQGALEQFF,NA,TRBD1,TRBJ2-1,TRBV27
TGTGCCAGCAGCGTAGCTGGCGGGGGGCGACATGAAAAACTGTTTTTT,CASSVAGGGRHEKLFF,few,NA,TRBJ1-4,TRBV9
TGCGCCAGCAGCCCGGGACAGATGAACACTGAAGCTTTCTTT,CASSPGQMNTEAFF,NA,TRBD1,TRBJ1-1,TRBV5-1
TGCAGCGTTGGGGGGCGGGAGGGGCCAGGGTACTACGAGCAGTACTTC,CSVGGREGPGYYEQYF,NA,TRBD2,TRBJ2-7,TRBV29-1
TGTGCCAGCAGCTTCCGGACTAGCGGCAGACCCTACGAGCAGTACTTC,CASSFRTSGRPYEQYF,NA,TRBD2,TRBJ2-7,TRBV13
TGTGCCAGCAGCCTCTGGGCCTCAACTAATGAAAAACTGTTTTTT,CASSLWASTNEKLFF,NA,NA,TRBJ1-4,TRBV9
TGTGCCAGCGGGGGGGGACAGGTCCTATTGAACGAGCAGTACTTC,CASGGGQVLLNEQYF,NA,NA,TRBJ2-7,TRBV2
TGCGCCAGCAGCTTGAATACGGGAGCGTCCGGGGAGCTGTTTTTT,CASSLNTGASGELFF,NA,NA,TRBJ2-2,TRBV5-1
TGTGCCAGCAGCTTCGGGACTAGCGGGAGCGTAGCAGATACGCAGTATTTT,CASSFGTSGSVADTQYF,few,TRBD2,TRBJ2-3,TRBV28
TGTGCCTGGAGTGTGGCGGGACAGGGTCAGCCCCAGCATTTT,CAWSVAGQGQPQHF,once,TRBD1,TRBJ1-5,TRBV30
TGTGCCAGCAGTGACGGTCCAGGGTTGCCCAAAAATGGCTACACCTTC,CASSDGPGLPKNGYTF,NA,NA,TRBJ1-2,TRBV2
TGTGCCAGTAGTATCGCGGGTAGCGGGGGACCCTACAATGAGCAGTTCTTC,CASSIAGSGGPYNEQFF,NA,TRBD2,TRBJ2-1,TRBV19
TGTGCCAGCAGCGCCGGGGGGGCGGCCCGGAGGGACACTGAAGCTTTCTTT,CASSAGGAARRDTEAFF,NA,NA,TRBJ1-1,TRBV9
TGTGCCAGCAGCGAAATCCGGGGAGTGGACTACGAGCAGTACTTC,CASSEIRGVDYEQYF,NA,NA,TRBJ2-7,TRBV7-9
TGTGCCTTAACCAGGGGGGATAATTCACCCCTCCACTTT,CALTRGDNSPLHF,few,TRBD1,TRBJ1-6,TRBV30
TGTGCCAGCAGTTTGACAGGGGAAAGACCCGGGGAGCTGTTTTTT,CASSLTGERPGELFF,NA,TRBD1,TRBJ2-2,TRBV27
TGTGCCAGCAGCTTGATGGGGGCTAACACCGGGGAGCTGTTTTTT,CASSLMGANTGELFF,NA,NA,TRBJ2-2,TRBV5-8
TGTGCCAGCAGCGCCCCGACTAGCAACGAGCAGTACTTC,CASSAPTSNEQYF,NA,TRBD2,TRBJ2-7,TRBV9
TGCGCCAGCAGCTCGGAGGGACGGGGAAACACCATATATTTT,CASSSEGRGNTIYF,NA,NA,TRBJ1-3,TRBV5-1
TGTGCCAGCAGCTTAACAGGGCCCACTGAAGCTTTCTTT,CASSLTGPTEAFF,NA,NA,TRBJ1-1,TRBV7-8